The 5 T cell receptor beta chains reported below all come from one sample, sequenced in a study of T cell responses to AZD1222 COVID-19 vaccine. The method was immunoSEQ multiplex PCR; TCRdb's version includes in-frame clones alone and lacks a portion of them. This table has some 150,000 clones, 90% appearing once. The sequenced sample was peripheral blood, obtained on day 0 of AZD1222 vaccination. The receptors here all came from an adult in good health.

The CDR3 region has the DNA TGTGCCAGCAGGTTGGGACAGGCGACTAACTATGGCTACACCTTC. This gives the protein CASRLGQATNYGYTF. This chain joins TRBV6-5 and TRBJ1-2; 8 nucleotides align to TRBD1. CDR3 length: 15 residues. Trimming removed 6 bases from V and 0 bases from J; junction bases left unmatched: 6. CDR1 MNHEY and CDR2 SVGAGI come from the germline V gene.

The chain uses TRBV11-3 and TRBJ2-2; TRBD2 aligns across 7 bases. V lost 5 bases, J lost 3 bases, and 3 bases stayed unmatched. This CDR3 is 14 amino acids long. Germline V gene data show CDR1 as SGHNT and CDR2 as YENEEA. The CDR3 protein is CASSPRGDTGELFF. The CDR3 DNA reads as TGTGCCAGCAGCCCCCGGGGGGACACCGGGGAGCTGTTTTTT.

The chain uses TRBV11-2 and TRBJ2-7; 12 bases are shared with TRBD2. V dropped 5 bases and J dropped 3; count of bases not matched to a gene: 11. CDR1 and CDR2 from the germline V gene are SGHAT and FQNNGV. The CDR3 covers 17 residues. CDR3 residues: CASSQNLLAGGSYEQYF. CDR3 bases: TGTGCCAGCAGCCAAAACCTACTAGCGGGAGGTAGCTACGAGCAGTACTTC.

The chain uses TRBV5-1 and TRBJ2-1; 8 nucleotides match TRBD2. In germline, CDR1 is SGHRS, CDR2 YFSETQ. CDR3 size: 17 residues. V lost 4 bases and J lost 0; bases outside the gene matches: 9. The CDR3 sequence is CASSPSTSASSYNEQFF. The CDR3 DNA is TGCGCCAGCAGCCCCTCGACTAGCGCGAGCTCCTACAATGAGCAGTTCTTC.

V and J are TRBV5-1 and TRBJ1-1; D remains ambiguous. Germline values: CDR1 SGHRS, CDR2 YFSETQ. V was cut by 0 bases and J by 4 bases, with 7 bases left in between. CDR3 length: 13 residues. CDR3 bases: TGCGCCAGCAGCTTGGTTCTGCCCACTGAAGCTTTCTTT. It is translated as CASSLVLPTEAFF.